The 9 T cell receptor beta chains below all came from one sample that was sequenced in a study of CD8+ T cells in alopecia areata (dated by TCRdb to the late 2010s). Receptor libraries were prepared by the immunoSEQ multiplex PCR assay. RNA was extracted from all samples and reverse transcribed into cDNA, which served as template for TCR sequencing. TCRdb provides this immuneACCESS table in a form limited to in-frame rearrangements. Some clones are lacking; in checked studies, under half of them reflect an unresolved V gene, and why the rest are absent is not known. This sample is represented by tens of thousands of clones; roughly two thirds of them were singletons. Jointly, the top ten make up under 5% of the sample. In a handful of patients from the biomarker study, CD4+ cells were sorted further to obtain CD25+CD127- cells. The sequenced sample consisted of CD4+ Tregs sorted from blood. These receptor sequences come from a human donor with alopecia areata.

The gene calls are TRBV10-3 and TRBJ2-7, with 10 nucleotides matching TRBD2. Germline-derived CDR1 and CDR2 are ENHRY and SYGVKD. CDR3 length: 18 residues. V was clipped by 3 bases and J by 7 bases; unmatched bases: 18. The CDR3 DNA sequence: TGTGCCATCAGTGATAGTAGCGGGAGGTTTTCCCCCTCGGAAGAGCAGTACTTC. As protein: CAISDSSGRFSPSEEQYF.

This clone was seen only a few times. The chain employs TRBV7-8 and TRBJ1-1; D is uncertain. V lost 0 bases and J 8 bases, leaving 10 bases between the germline ends. This CDR3 is 13 amino acids long. Germline values: CDR1 SGHVS, CDR2 FQNEAQ. The CDR3 DNA follows: TGTGCCAGCAGCTTAGCACCCTGGACCGAAGCTTTCTTT. Translated: CASSLAPWTEAFF.

This clone was recorded a few times. The chain carries TRBV6-5 and TRBJ1-1; the D is unclear. The CDR3 covers 14 residues. Per the germline V gene, CDR1 is MNHEY and CDR2 is SVGAGI. V was shortened by 6 bases and J by 1 base, with 12 bases between the two germline ends. The CDR3 DNA follows: TGTGCCAGCAGGGACCAGACAAGGAACACTGAAGCTTTCTTT. The encoded protein is CASRDQTRNTEAFF.

This clone was detected a few times. J is TRBJ2-3 and V is TRBV19, with D unresolved. The CDR3 sequence is 13 residues long. V was shortened by 3 bases and J by 2 bases, with 6 bases between the two germline ends. CDR1 is LNHDA, CDR2 SQIVND, per germline (reference sequence). The CDR3 DNA reads as TGTGCCAGTAGTATGCGCAACACAGATACGCAGTATTTT. This encodes CASSMRNTDTQYF. The full variable domain, with the rest looked up from reference TRBV19 and TRBJ2-3, is DGGITQSPKYLFRKEGQNVTLSCEQNLNHDAMYWYRQDPGQGLRLIYYSQIVNDFQKGDIAEGYSVSREKKESFPLTVTSAQKNPTAFYLCASSMRNTDTQYFGPGTRLTVL.

This clone was detected only once. The chain recombines TRBV21-1 with TRBJ2-7. TRBV21-1 is tagged as a pseudogene. The CDR3 runs to 15 residues. The CDR3 DNA reads TGTGCCAGCAGGGTCTCACACGGAATCCTCTACGAGCAGTACTTC. This translates into CASRVSHGILYEQYF.

CDR3 residues: CASSEWWSGYEPQHF. CDR3 DNA sequence: TGTGCCAGCAGTGAATGGTGGTCAGGGTATGAGCCCCAGCATTTT. The rearrangement uses TRBV6-1 and TRBJ1-5; perhaps TRBD1 as D (5 bases). Germline CDR1 MNHNS, CDR2 SASEGT. V was pared by 2 bases and J by 8 bases, with 16 bases between. This CDR3 contains 15 residues.

The chain joins TRBV5-4 to TRBJ2-1; possible D gene TRBD2, 6 bases. This CDR3 is 13 amino acids long. The V end lost 4 bases, the J end lost 4 bases, and 9 bases lay between the germline ends. CDR1 SGHNT and CDR2 YYREEE come from the germline V gene (reference sequence). The DNA for the CDR3 is TGTGCCAGCAGCCGGGGAGGTTACAATGAGCAGTTCTTC. This encodes CASSRGGYNEQFF.

On this clone itself: One end of the junction fails to match germline, which may point to a read error. This same CDR3 is encoded by further DNA sequences in the sample. V and J are TRBV7-9 and TRBJ2-1, with a tentative D call TRBD1 (5 bases). This CDR3 has 15 amino acids. Germline V CDR1 and CDR2: SEHNR, FQNEAQ (reference sequence). The CDR3 protein is CASILSAGLYNEQFF. CDR3 DNA sequence: TGTGCCAGCATCTTATCGGCAGGGTTGTACAATGAGCAGTTCTTC. Based on the CDR3 plus reference TRBV7-9 and TRBJ2-1, the full variable domain is DTGVSQNPRHKITKRGQNVTFRCDPISEHNRLYWYRQTLGQGPEFLTYFQNEAQLEKSRLLSDRFSAERPKGSFSTLEIQRTEQGDSAMYLCASILSAGLYNEQFFGPGTRLTVL.

J is TRBJ2-1 and V is TRBV7-2; 10 bases map to TRBD2. The V segment lost 5 bases and the J segment 4 bases; nucleotides outside the gene matches: 11. The CDR3 runs to 17 residues. CDR1 SGHTA and CDR2 FQGNSA come from the germline V gene. The CDR3 region is CASSRWVGSGGYNEQFF. For the CDR3, the DNA is TGTGCCAGCAGCCGTTGGGTGGGTAGCGGGGGGTACAATGAGCAGTTCTTC.